The text below deals with one T cell receptor (beta chain). The data were produced by immunoSEQ multiplex PCR, yet TCRdb's version contains in-frame clones alone and is incomplete. The sample has under 200,000 clones, approximately 86% seen once. This record belongs to a study of blood T cell repertoires in COVID-19. This CDR3 spans 14 amino acids. The germline V and J ends were trimmed by 2 bases and 12 bases, with 17 bases remaining between them. Germline V gives CDR1 MDHEN, CDR2 SYDVKM. The chain links TRBV28 to TRBJ2-1, with D perhaps TRBD2 (6 bases). This clonotype originated in an elderly woman with COVID-19, enrolled during active disease. Sequencing input: peripheral blood. The CDR3 DNA sequence: TGTGCCAGCAGTTTAGGGGGAGGTCCCGGAGCGCAGTTCTTC. It yields the protein CASSLGGGPGAQFF.